This TCR beta chain was captured in a study of CD8 T cells in Susac syndrome. Reverse transcription of roughly 0.45 to 1 ug RNA used random hexamers. TCRdb analysed the immunoSEQ multiplex PCR reads with MiXCR anew, one entry per CDR3 protein. The repertoire holds about 300,000 distinct CDR3 sequences, with about 91% as singletons. This clonotype was observed a handful of times. Between the trimmed V and J ends, which lost 2 bases and 4 bases, there was a span of 8 bases. This CDR3 has 13 residues. Sequencing was carried out using CD8+ T cells from PBMCs. This TCR came from a human donor with multiple sclerosis. V usage is TRBV12-3 or TRBV12-4 and J usage is TRBJ2-5; tentatively, D is TRBD1 (7 bases). The CDR3 loop reads CASSLQGGETQYF. The CDR3 DNA sequence: TGTGCCAGCAGTTTACAGGGGGGAGAGACCCAGTACTTC.